A single sample gave rise to the 13 T cell receptor beta chains below, sequenced in a study of vaccination and CD4 T cells after COVID-19 (dated by TCRdb to between 2020 and 2023). No cognate antigen is known for these TCRs. The treatment or condition label of this sample denotes: roughly 10-day PBMC culture with coronavirus spike peptide pools or control peptides (ViraFEST assay). The library was produced with PCR. Instrument used: Illumina iSeq 100. DNA from cultured CD4+ T cells underwent TCR sequencing with the Oncomine TCR Beta short-read assay at the Johns Hopkins FTIC core. Using fastp trimming at Q25 and MiXCR clonotype assembly, TCRdb reanalyzed the public sequencing data and kept in-frame beta chains. Every CDR3 protein is listed once, alongside the most common genes and DNA of its rows. Within this sample are about 19,000 distinct CDR3 sequences, with around 60% of them counted one time only. The ten largest clones capture about 8% of the sample.

The source material was CD4+ T cells from blood, cultured in vitro. Receptors originate from a human donor who had recovered from COVID-19.

The chain couples TRBV6-5 to TRBJ1-2; unclear D gene. CDR3 size: 13 residues. Germline CDR1 and CDR2: MNHEY and SVGAGI. The V end was cut by 4 bases, the J end by 0 bases, with 6 bases between. Written as DNA, the CDR3 is TGTGCCAGCAGTTTCACCGCTAACTATGGCTACACCTTC. It specifies CASSFTANYGYTF.

This clonotype has just a few counts. The chain links TRBV23-1 to TRBJ1-5, with D perhaps matching TRBD1 (6 bases). TRBV23-1 is labeled an ORF, and its function is uncertain. The CDR3 totals 20 residues. Between the trimmed V and J ends, which lost 4 bases and 6 bases, there was a span of 31 bases. Written as DNA, the CDR3 is TGCGCCAGCAGTCTGACATGGGGCGATTGGGGGCGCGGGGTTAGTCAGCCCCAGCATTTT. It specifies CASSLTWGDWGRGVSQPQHF.

The V and J genes are TRBV7-6 and TRBJ2-5; possibly TRBD2 for D (5 bases). CDR1 and CDR2 (germline): SGHVS, FNYEAQ. This CDR3 has 15 amino acids. The V gene lost 3 bases and the J gene lost 1 base, with 12 bases spanning the gap. Here the CDR3 DNA reads TGTGCCAGCAGCTTTGAGAGCGGTTCCCAAGAGACCCAGTACTTC. Its translation is CASSFESGSQETQYF.

The V gene is TRBV2, the J gene TRBJ1-5, with D perhaps matching TRBD1 (5 bases). The CDR3 covers 14 residues. V lost 7 bases and J 2 bases, leaving 12 bases between the germline ends. Germline CDR1 SNHLY, CDR2 FYNNEI. CDR3 coding DNA: TGTGCCAGCACGGAAGCCAGGGGCAATCAGCCCCAGCATTTT. Its protein is CASTEARGNQPQHF.

There are a few counts of this clonotype. This chain uses TRBV28 with TRBJ2-2; 7 nucleotides align to TRBD1. The CDR3 extends over 16 amino acids. In germline, CDR1 is MDHEN, CDR2 SYDVKM. The V and J ends lost 8 bases and 1 base, in that order; junction bases with no gene match: 10. The CDR3 here is CASGTRTGLNTGELFF. CDR3 in DNA: TGTGCCAGCGGAACTAGGACAGGCCTGAACACCGGGGAGCTGTTTTTT.

This chain uses TRBV7-2 with TRBJ1-5, with D hard to call. Looked up from germline, CDR1 is SGHTA and CDR2 is FQGNSA. CDR3 length equals 12 residues. With 5 bases removed from V and 8 bases from J, the gap between germline ends came to 10 bases. The CDR3 nucleotides are TGTGCCAGCAGCCCTTCTCGGGAGCCCCAGCATTTT. Protein sequence: CASSPSREPQHF.

The V and J genes are TRBV2 and TRBJ1-5; 10 nucleotides match TRBD1. Germline V gene data show CDR1 as SNHLY and CDR2 as FYNNEI. This CDR3 has 15 residues. J lost 11 bases, V lost 5 bases, and 12 bases had no gene match. The CDR3 DNA follows: TGTGCCAGCAGTCCCGACAGGGGGCAGCGCGGGGCCCAGCATTTT. Translating gives CASSPDRGQRGAQHF.

The chain combines TRBV20-1 with TRBJ2-7, with TRBD1 as a possible D gene (5 bases). V was clipped by 2 bases and J by 1 base, with 6 bases between them. The CDR3 has 12 amino acids. Per the germline V gene, CDR1 is DFQATT and CDR2 is SNEGSKA (reference sequence). The chain's CDR3 is CSARKGSYEQYF. The CDR3 DNA is TGCAGTGCTAGAAAGGGGTCCTACGAGCAGTACTTC.

This chain connects TRBV30 to TRBJ1-2, with 7 nucleotides matching TRBD1. With 2 bases clipped from V and 1 base from J, the junction kept 7 bases outside the gene matches. From germline, CDR1 is GTSNPN and CDR2 SVGIG (reference sequence). The CDR3 has 15 residues. The CDR3 spells CAWSFPGQINYGYTF. The CDR3 DNA is TGTGCCTGGAGTTTTCCGGGACAGATTAACTATGGCTACACCTTC.

The V gene is TRBV11-2, the J gene TRBJ1-3, with 7 bases lining up with TRBD1. V gave up 4 bases and J gave up 2 bases; unmatched junction bases: 2. There are 14 residues in the CDR3. Germline V gene lookup returns CDR1 SGHAT and CDR2 FQNNGV. CDR3 coding DNA: TGTGCCAGCAGCTGGGACAGAGCTGGAAACACCATATATTTT. Amino acids: CASSWDRAGNTIYF.

The chain carries TRBV6-5 and TRBJ2-7; D assignment may be TRBD1 or TRBD2 (5 bases each). Germline V gives CDR1 MNHEY, CDR2 SVGAGI. The V and J ends lost 0 bases and 2 bases respectively, with 14 bases between them. The CDR3 loop spans 16 amino acids. CDR3 amino acids: CASSYSSVGTTYEQYF. The CDR3 DNA reads as TGTGCCAGCAGTTACTCCTCGGTAGGGACGACCTACGAGCAGTACTTC.

The J gene is TRBJ2-1, the V gene TRBV28; D is possibly TRBD2 (6 bases). CDR1 and CDR2 from the germline V gene are MDHEN and SYDVKM. CDR3 size: 13 residues. Trimming took 3 bases from V and 10 from J, leaving 13 bases between them. CDR3 in amino acids: CASSLPGGEEQFF. The CDR3 DNA follows: TGTGCCAGCAGTTTGCCGGGCGGGGAAGAGCAGTTCTTC.

The chain joins TRBV30 to TRBJ1-2; D call uncertain. V dropped 4 bases and J dropped 7 bases, with 16 bases sitting between them. Germline V gene sequence: CDR1 GTSNPN, CDR2 SVGIG (reference sequence). This CDR3 region has 13 residues. The CDR3 DNA is TGTGCCTGGACCCCTATGGGAGGGCCTGGCTACACCTTC. Translated, it gives CAWTPMGGPGYTF.